The rows below give T cell receptor beta chains drawn from one sample of a study of cytomegalovirus exposure and HLA in healthy donors. Here immunoSEQ multiplex PCR was the method, and the copy in TCRdb shows in-frame clones only, minus some. Among fewer than 120,000 clones, over 65% were seen once, and the ten largest hold roughly 13%. Sequencing used PBMCs. The source of these receptors is a man younger than 45 in good health and CMV-seropositive. CDR3s include the opening cysteine and the closing phenylalanine or tryptophan. A D gene is named only where the DNA matches it firmly. Clone size is shown for a subset of rows, as once, few, many or a class of expanded clone.

TRBV28	-	TRBJ2-6	TRBD1	TGTGCCAGCAGTTTATTTCGGACAGGGATTACTCCTTCTGGGGCCAACGTCCTGACTTTC	CASSLFRTGITPSGANVLTF
TRBV28	-	TRBJ1-5	TRBD1	TGTGCCAGCAGTTTCTTAGCAGGGGGCCCTCAGCCCCAGCATTTT	CASSFLAGGPQPQHF
TRBV5-1	-	TRBJ2-1	TRBD1	TGCGCCAGCAGCCCCTCGGCAGGGGGCAGTTCCTACAATGAGCAGTTCTTC	CASSPSAGGSSYNEQFF
TRBV6-5	-	TRBJ1-6	-	TGTGCCAGCAAGACTAGACGGCCACCAAATTCACCCCTCCACTTT	CASKTRRPPNSPLHF
TRBV6-5	-	TRBJ2-1	TRBD1	TGTGCCAGCAGCCAGACAGGGAATGAGCAGTTCTTC	CASSQTGNEQFF
TRBV6-1	-	TRBJ2-7	TRBD1	TGTGCCAGCAGTCACTGGGACAGGCCCTACGAGCAGTACTTC	CASSHWDRPYEQYF
TRBV4-3	few	TRBJ2-5	TRBD2	TGCGCCAGCAGCCAAGATCTAGTCCCCGGGGGGGAACAAGAGACCCAGTACTTC	CASSQDLVPGGEQETQYF
TRBV18	-	TRBJ2-3	-	TGTGCCAGCTCACCAAGTACGCGGACTGTAAGCACAGATACGCAGTATTTT	CASSPSTRTVSTDTQYF
TRBV7-8	-	TRBJ2-3	-	TGTGCCAGCAGCTTAGGCCAGAATACGCAGTATTTT	CASSLGQNTQYF
TRBV5-5	few	TRBJ1-5	TRBD1	TGTGCCAGCAGCCCGGATGGAGGACAGGCAGATCAGCCCCAGCATTTT	CASSPDGGQADQPQHF
TRBV5-1	few	TRBJ1-2	-	TGCGCCAGCAGCCGGGAAAACTATGGCTACACCTTC	CASSRENYGYTF
TRBV6-1	few	TRBJ2-7	TRBD2	TGTGCCAGCACCCTCCCGGGGGGCTCCTACGAGCAGTACTTC	CASTLPGGSYEQYF
TRBV6-5	-	TRBJ2-7	-	TGTGCCAGCAGAGGACATTACGAGCAGTACTTC	CASRGHYEQYF
TRBV7-6	few	TRBJ2-7	-	TGTGCCAGCAGCTTAGCGGCGGGGCCCACCTACGAGCAGTACTTC	CASSLAAGPTYEQYF
TRBV5-1	-	TRBJ2-1	TRBD1	TGCGCCAGCAGCCCGGGACAGGGATACAATGAGCAGTTCTTC	CASSPGQGYNEQFF
TRBV15	-	TRBJ1-2	-	TGTGCCACCAGCAGAGATCGGCGTAGCGCTTATGGCTACACCTTC	CATSRDRRSAYGYTF
TRBV6-5	-	TRBJ1-3	-	TGTGCCAGCAGTTACTCGACCAGGGCTGGAAACACCATATATTTT	CASSYSTRAGNTIYF
TRBV4-1	-	TRBJ1-1	TRBD1	TGCGCCAGCAGCCAACGCCTCGGGACAGCGAACACTGAAGCTTTCTTT	CASSQRLGTANTEAFF
TRBV4-3	once	TRBJ2-7	-	TGCGCCAGCAGCCCGGGGGAGGGGGGAATCTCCTACGAGCAGTACTTC	CASSPGEGGISYEQYF
TRBV9	few	TRBJ2-3	-	TGTGCCAGCAGCGTTGTCGCTAGTTTTAGCACAGATACGCAGTATTTT	CASSVVASFSTDTQYF
TRBV4-1	-	TRBJ2-5	TRBD1	TGCGCCAGCAGCCAAACTTGGACAGGGAGCAGGGAGACCCAGTACTTC	CASSQTWTGSRETQYF
TRBV25-1	few	TRBJ2-3	-	TGTGCCAGCAGTGAAGGGGCACTCCCAGATACGCAGTATTTT	CASSEGALPDTQYF
TRBV2	-	TRBJ2-1	-	TGTGCCAGCAGTGCCGCCCGAGACTACAATGAGCAGTTCTTC	CASSAARDYNEQFF
TRBV7-9	-	TRBJ2-5	TRBD2	TGTGCCAGCAGCTTAGCCCTAGCGGGGGCAGAGACCCAGTACTTC	CASSLALAGAETQYF
TRBV23-1	once	TRBJ1-3	-	TGCGCCAGCAGTCAGAGGACAGATCACCCCTCTGGAAACACCATATATTTT	CASSQRTDHPSGNTIYF
TRBV4-1	-	TRBJ2-2	TRBD1	TGCGCCAGCAGCCCTACCTCCTGGCCCCGGGACAGGGTAAACACCGGGGAGCTGTTTTTT	CASSPTSWPRDRVNTGELFF
TRBV28	-	TRBJ2-7	-	TGTGCCAGCACCACCGCGCGAGGGCCAGGACAGACGATATTATTGGATCACGAGCAGTACTTC	CASTTARGPGQTILLDHEQYF
TRBV4-1	-	TRBJ2-7	-	TGCGCCAGCAGCCAATCTAGTATCGACTTCTCCTACGAGCAGTACTTC	CASSQSSIDFSYEQYF
TRBV2	-	TRBJ2-4	-	TGTGCCAGCTCACCGCAGGAACCTAACATTCAGTACTTC	CASSPQEPNIQYF
TRBV6-5	-	TRBJ1-1	TRBD1	TGTGCCAGCAACCAACAGGGGGGATTCACTGAAGCTTTCTTT	CASNQQGGFTEAFF
TRBV23-1	few	TRBJ2-6	-	TGCGCCAGCAGTCAACGGGGCTCTGGGGCCAACGTCCTGACTTTC	CASSQRGSGANVLTF
TRBV4-3	-	TRBJ1-5	-	TGCGCCAGCAGCCAAGGGGCAGGGGAAGGCAATCAGCCCCAGCATTTT	CASSQGAGEGNQPQHF
TRBV20-1	few	TRBJ2-1	-	TGCAGTGTTCATTACAATGAGCAGTTCTTC	CSVHYNEQFF
TRBV5-1	-	TRBJ2-7	TRBD1	TGCGCCAGCAGCGCCGACAGGGGGCGCAGCTACGAGCAGTACTTC	CASSADRGRSYEQYF
TRBV7-9	-	TRBJ1-4	-	TGTGCCAGCAGCGACAGAGCAACTAATGAAAAACTGTTTTTT	CASSDRATNEKLFF
TRBV7-9	-	TRBJ2-1	TRBD2	TGTGCCAGCAGCTTAGCACGATGGGGGGAGGGTGAGCAGTTCTTC	CASSLARWGEGEQFF
TRBV2	-	TRBJ2-6	-	TGTGCCAGCAAGTTCGGAGGGTCTGGGGCCAACGTCCTGACTTTC	CASKFGGSGANVLTF
TRBV7-2	-	TRBJ1-2	TRBD1	TGTGCCAGCAGCCTGGGGCAGGGGGCGGGTGGCTACACCTTC	CASSLGQGAGGYTF
TRBV13	-	TRBJ2-3	TRBD2	TGTGCCAGCAGCTTAGGTTTAGCGGGGGTCACAGATACGCAGTATTTT	CASSLGLAGVTDTQYF
TRBV4-3	-	TRBJ2-7	TRBD1	TGCGCCAGCAGCAGAAACGACAGGGGGCACTACGAGCAGTACTTC	CASSRNDRGHYEQYF
TRBV19	-	TRBJ1-1	-	TGTGCCAGTACCCAATCCCGGGGACTCACTGAAGCTTTCTTT	CASTQSRGLTEAFF
TRBV27	-	TRBJ1-4	-	TGTGCCAGCAGTCCCCTAGCTGCAACTAATGAAAAACTGTTTTTT	CASSPLAATNEKLFF
TRBV19	few	TRBJ1-5	TRBD1	TGTGCCAGTACCTCAGACAGGGGTCAGCCCCAGCATTTT	CASTSDRGQPQHF
TRBV6-5	-	TRBJ2-1	-	TGTGCCAGCAGTCCCCGGGGGGCTTCCTACAATGAGCAGTTCTTC	CASSPRGASYNEQFF
TRBV5-4	-	TRBJ2-7	-	TGTGCCAGCAGCCCCGACTTAATCTACGAGCAGTACTTC	CASSPDLIYEQYF
TRBV28	-	TRBJ2-1	-	TGTGCCAGCCTCCCCTCCGGGGTGGCATACAATGAGCAGTTCTTC	CASLPSGVAYNEQFF
TRBV4-3	-	TRBJ1-2	-	TGCGCCAGCAGCCAAGATTGGGGGGATGGCTACACCTTC	CASSQDWGDGYTF
TRBV4-3	-	TRBJ2-5	TRBD2	TGCGCCAGCAGCCAAGATGGCAGGCCTAGCGGGGGTCAAGAGACCCAGTACTTC	CASSQDGRPSGGQETQYF
TRBV28	-	TRBJ1-2	TRBD1	TGTGCCACCTACAGGGGACACGCTCATGGCTACACCTTC	CATYRGHAHGYTF
TRBV4-1	-	TRBJ2-7	TRBD2	TGCGCCAGCAGCTACTGGACTAGCGGACAATACGAGCAGTACTTC	CASSYWTSGQYEQYF
TRBV27	-	TRBJ2-5	TRBD2	TGTGCCAGCAGTGCGGGTAGCGGGGGGGCGGAGACCCAGTACTTC	CASSAGSGGAETQYF
TRBV7-2	few	TRBJ2-6	-	TGTGCCAGCAGCTTGGGCGGGACCAGCTCTGGGGCCAACGTCCTGACTTTC	CASSLGGTSSGANVLTF
TRBV4-3	-	TRBJ1-6	TRBD1	TGCGCCAGCAGCCCCTCGGACAGGGTTTCACCCCTCCACTTT	CASSPSDRVSPLHF
TRBV30	-	TRBJ1-3	TRBD1	TGTGCCTGGAGCTTAATCCGGACAATGACAGGGGGCCGTTTCTCTGGAAACACCATATATTTT	CAWSLIRTMTGGRFSGNTIYF
TRBV6-1	few	TRBJ2-1	TRBD2	TGTGCCAGCAGTGGCATAGCGGGGGTTGGTAATGAGCAGTTCTTC	CASSGIAGVGNEQFF
TRBV7-8	-	TRBJ2-7	TRBD2	TGTGCCAGCAGCCCAAGACTAGCGGGAGCATACGAGCAGTACTTC	CASSPRLAGAYEQYF
TRBV6-5	-	TRBJ2-2	-	TGTGCCAGCAGTGCCCCTGGAGGGTTGACCGGGGAGCTGTTTTTT	CASSAPGGLTGELFF
TRBV9	-	TRBJ1-5	TRBD1	TGTGCCAGCAGCGCAGGGACAGGGGGTAATCAGCCCCAGCATTTT	CASSAGTGGNQPQHF
TRBV28	-	TRBJ2-7	TRBD2	TGTGCCAGCAGTTTACCTAGCGGGGCCTCCTCCTACGAGCAGTACTTC	CASSLPSGASSYEQYF